This T cell receptor beta chain was documented in a study of shared clonotypes between healthy human individuals. This table comes from immunoSEQ multiplex PCR, and its TCRdb copy is limited to in-frame clones, with some not included. Here the sample spans 450,000 to 650,000 clones, roughly 72% being singletons. This receptor was identified in a woman in her forties in good health. Some clones in this sample may be carry-over from other donors' samples. Sequenced material: PBMCs.

The CDR3 DNA follows: TGTGCCATCAGTGAACCCACTAGCGGGAGCACAGATACGCAGTATTTT. This codes for CAISEPTSGSTDTQYF. V and J are TRBV10-3 and TRBJ2-3; 9 bases are a match to TRBD2. Germline CDR1 is ENHRY and CDR2 is SYGVKD. V was pared by 3 bases and J by 0 bases, with 4 bases of the junction left unmatched. The CDR3 sequence is 16 residues long.